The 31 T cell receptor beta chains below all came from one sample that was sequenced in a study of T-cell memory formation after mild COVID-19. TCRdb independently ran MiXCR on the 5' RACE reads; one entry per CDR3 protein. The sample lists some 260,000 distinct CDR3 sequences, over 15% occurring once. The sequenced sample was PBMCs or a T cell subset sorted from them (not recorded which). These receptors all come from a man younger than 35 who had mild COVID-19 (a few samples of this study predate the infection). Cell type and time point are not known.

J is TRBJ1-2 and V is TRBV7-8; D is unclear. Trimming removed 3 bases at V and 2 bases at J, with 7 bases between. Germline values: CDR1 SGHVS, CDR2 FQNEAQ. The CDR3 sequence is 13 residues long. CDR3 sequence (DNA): TGTGCCAGCAGCTTCGAACCCAACTATGGCTACACCTTC. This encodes CASSFEPNYGYTF.

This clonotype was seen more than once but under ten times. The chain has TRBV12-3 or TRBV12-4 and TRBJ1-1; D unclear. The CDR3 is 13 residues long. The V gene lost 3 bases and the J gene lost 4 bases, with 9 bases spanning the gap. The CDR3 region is CASSLRTVTEAFF. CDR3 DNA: TGTGCCAGCAGTTTGCGAACAGTCACTGAAGCTTTCTTT.

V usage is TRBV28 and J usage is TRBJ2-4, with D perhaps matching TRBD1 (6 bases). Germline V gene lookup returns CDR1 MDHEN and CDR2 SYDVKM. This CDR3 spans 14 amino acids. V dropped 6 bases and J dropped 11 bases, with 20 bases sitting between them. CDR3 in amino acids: CASSPGQLNNFQYF. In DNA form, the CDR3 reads TGTGCCAGCAGCCCTGGACAGTTAAATAATTTTCAGTACTTC.

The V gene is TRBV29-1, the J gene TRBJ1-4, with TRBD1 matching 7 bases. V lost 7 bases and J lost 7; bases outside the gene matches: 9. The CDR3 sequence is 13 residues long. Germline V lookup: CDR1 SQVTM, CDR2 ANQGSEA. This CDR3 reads CSASGQQAEKLFF. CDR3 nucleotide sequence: TGCAGCGCCTCGGGACAGCAAGCTGAAAAACTGTTTTTT.

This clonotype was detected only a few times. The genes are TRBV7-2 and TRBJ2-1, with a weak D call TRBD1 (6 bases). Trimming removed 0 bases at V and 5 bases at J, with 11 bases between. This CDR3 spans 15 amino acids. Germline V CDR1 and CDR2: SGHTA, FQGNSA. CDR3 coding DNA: TGTGCCAGCAGCTTAGCTACAGGGCGCAACAATGAGCAGTTCTTC. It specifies CASSLATGRNNEQFF.

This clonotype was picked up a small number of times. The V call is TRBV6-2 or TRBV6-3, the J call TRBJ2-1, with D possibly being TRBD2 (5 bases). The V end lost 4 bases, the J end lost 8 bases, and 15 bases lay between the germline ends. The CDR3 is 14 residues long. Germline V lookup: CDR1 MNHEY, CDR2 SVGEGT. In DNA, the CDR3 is TGTGCCAGCAGTTTGCTTGGAGGCGCGTATGAGCAGTTCTTC. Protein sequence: CASSLLGGAYEQFF.

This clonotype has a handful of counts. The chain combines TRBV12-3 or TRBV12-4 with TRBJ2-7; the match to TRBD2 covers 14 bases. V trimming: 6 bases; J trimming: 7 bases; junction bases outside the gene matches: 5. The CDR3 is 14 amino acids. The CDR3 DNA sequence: TGTGCCAGCAGGGGGACTAGCGGGGGAAGGGAGCAGTACTTC. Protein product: CASRGTSGGREQYF.

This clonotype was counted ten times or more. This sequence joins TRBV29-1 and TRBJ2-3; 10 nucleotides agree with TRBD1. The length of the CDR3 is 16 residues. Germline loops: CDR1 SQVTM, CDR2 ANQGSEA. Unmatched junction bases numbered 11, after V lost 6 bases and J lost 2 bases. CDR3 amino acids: CSVGQGVFDDTDTQYF. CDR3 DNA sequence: TGCAGCGTCGGACAGGGGGTTTTCGATGACACAGATACGCAGTATTTT.

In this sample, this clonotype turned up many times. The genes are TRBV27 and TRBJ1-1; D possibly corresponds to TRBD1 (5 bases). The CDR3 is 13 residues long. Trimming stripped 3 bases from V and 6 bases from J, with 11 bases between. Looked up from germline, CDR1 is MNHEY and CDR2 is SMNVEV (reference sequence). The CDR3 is CASSFQGLAEAFF. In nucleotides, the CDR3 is TGTGCCAGCAGTTTCCAGGGCCTCGCTGAAGCTTTCTTT.

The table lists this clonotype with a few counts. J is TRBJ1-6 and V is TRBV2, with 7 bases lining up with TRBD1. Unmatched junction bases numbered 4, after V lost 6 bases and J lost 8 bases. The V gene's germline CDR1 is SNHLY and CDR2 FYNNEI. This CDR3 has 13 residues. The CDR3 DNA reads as TGTGCCAGCAGGACAGGGTCCGATTCACCCCTCCACTTT. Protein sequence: CASRTGSDSPLHF.

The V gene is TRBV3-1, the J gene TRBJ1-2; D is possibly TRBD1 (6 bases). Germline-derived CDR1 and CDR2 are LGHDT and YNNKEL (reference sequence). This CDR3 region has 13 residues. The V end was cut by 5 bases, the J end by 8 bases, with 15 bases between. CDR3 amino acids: CASSADRYGGYTF. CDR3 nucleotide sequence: TGTGCCAGCAGCGCCGACAGGTACGGCGGCTACACCTTC. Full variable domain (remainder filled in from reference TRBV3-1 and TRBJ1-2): DTAVSQTPKYLVTQMGNDKSIKCEQNLGHDTMYWYKQDSKKFLKIMFSYNNKELIINETVPNRFSPKSPDKAHLNLHINSLELGDSAVYFCASSADRYGGYTFGSGTRLTVV.

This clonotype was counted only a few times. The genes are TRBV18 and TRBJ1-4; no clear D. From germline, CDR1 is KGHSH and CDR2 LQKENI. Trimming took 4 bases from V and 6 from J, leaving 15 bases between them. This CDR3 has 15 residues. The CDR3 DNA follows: TGTGCCAGCTCACAAAATCGAGGGTACGATGAAAAACTGTTTTTT. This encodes CASSQNRGYDEKLFF.

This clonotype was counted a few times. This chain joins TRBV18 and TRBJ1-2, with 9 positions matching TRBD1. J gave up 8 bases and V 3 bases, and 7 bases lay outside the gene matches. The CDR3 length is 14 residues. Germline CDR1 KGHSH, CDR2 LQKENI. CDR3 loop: CASSPTDRGGGYTF. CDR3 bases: TGTGCCAGCTCACCGACAGACAGGGGGGGCGGCTACACCTTC.

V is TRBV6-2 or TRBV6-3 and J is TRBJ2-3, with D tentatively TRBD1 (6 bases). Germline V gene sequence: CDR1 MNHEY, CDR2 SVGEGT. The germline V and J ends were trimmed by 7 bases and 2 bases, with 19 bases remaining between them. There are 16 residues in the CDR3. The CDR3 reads CASTDRLLPNTDTQYF. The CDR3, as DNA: TGTGCCAGCACCGACAGGCTTCTACCTAACACAGATACGCAGTATTTT.

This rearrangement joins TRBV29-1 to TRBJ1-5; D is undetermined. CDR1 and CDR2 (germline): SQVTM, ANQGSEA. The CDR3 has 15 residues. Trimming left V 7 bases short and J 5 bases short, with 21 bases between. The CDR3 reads CSAREANGEDQPQHF. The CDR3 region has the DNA TGCAGCGCCAGAGAGGCAAACGGGGAGGATCAGCCCCAGCATTTT.

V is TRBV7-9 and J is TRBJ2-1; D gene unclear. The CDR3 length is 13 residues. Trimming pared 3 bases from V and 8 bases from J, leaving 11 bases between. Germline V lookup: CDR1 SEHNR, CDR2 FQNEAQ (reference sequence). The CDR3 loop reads CASSLWVWDEQFF. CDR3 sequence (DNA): TGTGCCAGCAGCTTGTGGGTATGGGATGAGCAGTTCTTC.

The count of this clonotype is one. CDR3 DNA: TGTGCCAGCAGCCACAACAGGGACTATGGCTACACCTTC. It translates to CASSHNRDYGYTF. The genes are TRBV6-5 and TRBJ1-2, with a possible D match to TRBD1 (6 bases). V was trimmed by 6 bases and J by 3 bases, leaving 11 bases between them. This CDR3 has 13 residues. Germline CDR1 is MNHEY and CDR2 is SVGAGI.

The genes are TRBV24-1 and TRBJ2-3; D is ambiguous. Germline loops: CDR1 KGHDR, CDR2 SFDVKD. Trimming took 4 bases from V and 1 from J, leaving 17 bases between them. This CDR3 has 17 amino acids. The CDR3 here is CATSDPYSGGGTDTQYF. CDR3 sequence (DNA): TGTGCCACCAGTGACCCTTACAGTGGTGGAGGCACAGATACGCAGTATTTT.

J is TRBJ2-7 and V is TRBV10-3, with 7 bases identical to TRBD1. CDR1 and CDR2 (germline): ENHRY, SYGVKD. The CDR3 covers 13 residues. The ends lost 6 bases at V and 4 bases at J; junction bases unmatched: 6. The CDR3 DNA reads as TGTGCCATCAGCCGACAGGGCTTATACGAGCAGTACGTC. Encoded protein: CAISRQGLYEQYV.

DNA of the CDR3: TGTGCCAGCAGCCAGGGACCAGGGAGTCAACAAGAGACCCAGTACTTC. It specifies CASSQGPGSQQETQYF. This chain uses TRBV3-1 with TRBJ2-5; D tentatively reads TRBD1 or TRBD2 (5 bases each). The V end was cut by 3 bases, the J end by 2 bases, with 16 bases between. This CDR3 is 16 amino acids long. CDR1 is LGHDT, CDR2 YNNKEL, per germline (reference sequence).

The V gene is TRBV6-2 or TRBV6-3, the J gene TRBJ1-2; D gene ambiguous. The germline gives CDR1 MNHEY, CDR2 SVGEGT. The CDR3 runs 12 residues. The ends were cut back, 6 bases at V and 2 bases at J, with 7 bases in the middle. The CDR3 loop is CASSPPNYGYTF. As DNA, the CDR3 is TGTGCCAGCAGCCCACCAAACTATGGCTACACCTTC.

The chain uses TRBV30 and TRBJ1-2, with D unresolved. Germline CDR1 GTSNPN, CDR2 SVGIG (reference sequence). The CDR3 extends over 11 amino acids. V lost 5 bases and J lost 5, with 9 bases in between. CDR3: CAWGVGYGYTF. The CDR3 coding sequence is TGTGCCTGGGGGGTAGGGTATGGCTACACCTTC.

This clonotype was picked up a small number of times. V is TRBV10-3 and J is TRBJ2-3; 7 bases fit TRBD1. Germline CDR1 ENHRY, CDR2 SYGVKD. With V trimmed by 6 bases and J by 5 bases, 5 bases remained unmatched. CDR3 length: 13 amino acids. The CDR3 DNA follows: TGTGCCATCAGGGAAGGGGGCAAAGATACGCAGTATTTT. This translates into CAIREGGKDTQYF.

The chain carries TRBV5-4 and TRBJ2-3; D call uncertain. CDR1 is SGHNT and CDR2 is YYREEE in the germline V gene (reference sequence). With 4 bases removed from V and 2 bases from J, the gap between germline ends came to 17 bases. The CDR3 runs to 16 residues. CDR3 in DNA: TGTGCCAGCAGCGAAGCGCACGGCACCAACACAGATACGCAGTATTTT. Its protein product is CASSEAHGTNTDTQYF.

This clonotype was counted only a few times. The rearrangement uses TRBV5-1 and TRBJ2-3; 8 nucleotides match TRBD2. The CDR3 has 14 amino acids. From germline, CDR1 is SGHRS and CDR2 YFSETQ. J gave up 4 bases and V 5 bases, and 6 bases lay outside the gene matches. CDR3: CASRSGGAPDTQYF. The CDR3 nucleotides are TGCGCCAGCAGGAGCGGGGGTGCCCCAGATACGCAGTATTTT.

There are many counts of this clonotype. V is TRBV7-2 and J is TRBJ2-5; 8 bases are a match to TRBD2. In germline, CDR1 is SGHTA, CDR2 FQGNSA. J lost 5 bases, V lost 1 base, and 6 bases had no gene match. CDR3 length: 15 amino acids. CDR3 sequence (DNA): TGTGCCAGCAGCTTAGGGGGACTAGGGGGGGAGACCCAGTACTTC. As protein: CASSLGGLGGETQYF.

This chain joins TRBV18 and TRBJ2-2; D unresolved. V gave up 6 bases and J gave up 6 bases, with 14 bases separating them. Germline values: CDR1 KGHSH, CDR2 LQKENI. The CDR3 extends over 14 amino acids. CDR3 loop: CASSKVTPPGELFF. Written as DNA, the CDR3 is TGTGCCAGCTCGAAAGTCACGCCCCCCGGGGAGCTGTTTTTT.

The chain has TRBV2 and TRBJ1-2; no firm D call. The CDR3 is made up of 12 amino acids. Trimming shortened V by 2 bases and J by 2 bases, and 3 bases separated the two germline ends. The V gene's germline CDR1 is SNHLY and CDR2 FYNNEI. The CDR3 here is CASSENNYGYTF. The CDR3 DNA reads TGTGCCAGCAGTGAAAACAACTATGGCTACACCTTC.

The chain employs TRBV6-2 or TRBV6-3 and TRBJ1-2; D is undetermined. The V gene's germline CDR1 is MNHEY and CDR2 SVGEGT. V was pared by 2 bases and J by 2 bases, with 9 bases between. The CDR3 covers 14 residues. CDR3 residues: CASSYTSINYGYTF. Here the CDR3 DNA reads TGTGCCAGCAGTTACACATCCATCAACTATGGCTACACCTTC.

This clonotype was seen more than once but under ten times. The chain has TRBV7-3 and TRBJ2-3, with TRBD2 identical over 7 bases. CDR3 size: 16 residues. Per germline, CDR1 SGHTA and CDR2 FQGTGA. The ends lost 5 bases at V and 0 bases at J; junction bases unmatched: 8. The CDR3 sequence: CASSPHLAASTDTQYF. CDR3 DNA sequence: TGTGCCAGCAGCCCCCATCTAGCGGCGAGCACAGATACGCAGTATTTT.

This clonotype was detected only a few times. The CDR3 loop reads CASSVGGANTGELFF. In DNA form, the CDR3 reads TGTGCCAGCAGCGTAGGGGGTGCGAACACCGGGGAGCTGTTTTTT. This chain connects TRBV9 to TRBJ2-2; D is unresolved. V was clipped by 0 bases and J by 0 bases, with 6 bases between them. The CDR3 has 15 residues. Germline CDR1 reads SGDLS; CDR2 reads YYNGEE.